Described below is a single TCR beta chain sequence and its context. Its target is unknown. The data were taken from a study of cytomegalovirus exposure and HLA in healthy donors. General study findings and limits: Listed as cytomegalovirus-associated were roughly 180 TCR beta chains.

The primer mix had 60 Vbeta and 13 Jbeta primers. Repertoires were generated with immunoSEQ multiplex PCR, while TCRdb's copy carries only in-frame clones and drops some. The repertoire holds some 200,000 clones, with over 65% as singletons. This TCR derives from a woman in her 30s in good health and CMV-seronegative. Specimen: PBMCs.

The CDR3 region is CASSLEVASSYEQYF. Here the CDR3 DNA reads TGTGCCAGCAGCTTAGAGGTAGCGAGCTCCTACGAGCAGTACTTC. The V call is TRBV11-2, the J call TRBJ2-7; D may be TRBD2 (5 bases). Germline assignment: CDR1 SGHAT and CDR2 FQNNGV. CDR3 length equals 15 residues. Between the trimmed V and J ends, which lost 0 bases and 0 bases, there was a span of 9 bases.